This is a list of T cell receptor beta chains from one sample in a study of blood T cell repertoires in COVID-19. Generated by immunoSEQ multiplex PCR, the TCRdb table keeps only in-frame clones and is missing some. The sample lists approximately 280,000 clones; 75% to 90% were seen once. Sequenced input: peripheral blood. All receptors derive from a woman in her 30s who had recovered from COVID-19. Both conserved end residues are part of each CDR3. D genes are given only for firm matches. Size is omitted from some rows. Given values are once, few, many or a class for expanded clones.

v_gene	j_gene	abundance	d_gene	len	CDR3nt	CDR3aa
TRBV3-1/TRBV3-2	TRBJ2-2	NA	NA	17	TGTGCCAGCAGCCAGTCTCCCGGGACACTAAACACCGGGGAGCTGTTTTTT	CASSQSPGTLNTGELFF
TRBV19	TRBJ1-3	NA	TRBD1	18	TGTGCCAGTAGTACTCAAGGGACAGAGGGCCTCTCTGGAAACACCATATATTTT	CASSTQGTEGLSGNTIYF
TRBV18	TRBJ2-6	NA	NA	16	TGTGCCAGCTCACCGGACAGCAATCCAGGGGCCAACGTCCTGACTTTC	CASSPDSNPGANVLTF
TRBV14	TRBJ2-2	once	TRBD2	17	TGTGCCAGCAGCCTACTCGGCGGGAGGGTGAACACCGGGGAGCTGTTTTTT	CASSLLGGRVNTGELFF
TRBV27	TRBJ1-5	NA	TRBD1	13	TGTGCCAGCAGCAGACAGGGGGATCAGCCCCAGCATTTT	CASSRQGDQPQHF
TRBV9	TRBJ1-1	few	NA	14	TGTGCCAGCGGCGGAAAAAGAGAGAACACTGAAGCTTTCTTT	CASGGKRENTEAFF
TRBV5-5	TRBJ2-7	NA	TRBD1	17	TGTGCCAGCAGCTTGACGCTCTCGTGGACAGGGAGCAACGAGCAGTACTTC	CASSLTLSWTGSNEQYF
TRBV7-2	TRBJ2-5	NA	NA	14	TGTGCCAGCAGCTTCAGGGGATACGTAGAGACCCAGTACTTC	CASSFRGYVETQYF
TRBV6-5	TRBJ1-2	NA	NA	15	TGTGCCAGCAGTTACACATCGACAGCTAACTATGGCTACACCTTC	CASSYTSTANYGYTF
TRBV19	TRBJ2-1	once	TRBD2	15	TGTGCCAGTAGTTTAACTAGCGGGAGCCCCAATGAGCAGTTCTTC	CASSLTSGSPNEQFF
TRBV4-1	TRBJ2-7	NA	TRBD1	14	TGCGCCAGCAGCCATCCCGGACAGGGGGACGAGCAGTACTTC	CASSHPGQGDEQYF
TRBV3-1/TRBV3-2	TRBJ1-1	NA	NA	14	TGTGCCAGCAGCCCCCGGGGGGGAACTCGCGAGGCTTTCTTT	CASSPRGGTREAFF
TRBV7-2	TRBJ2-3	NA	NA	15	TGTGCCAGCAGCCTGAGCGGGTTGAGCACAGATACGCAGTATTTT	CASSLSGLSTDTQYF
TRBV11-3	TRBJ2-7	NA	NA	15	TGTGCCAGCAGCGCACTTACCGGGACTGGGGGAGAGCAGTACTTC	CASSALTGTGGEQYF
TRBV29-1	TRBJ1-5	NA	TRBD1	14	TGCAGCGTTCGTGGGACAGACCCCAATCAGCCCCAGCATTTT	CSVRGTDPNQPQHF
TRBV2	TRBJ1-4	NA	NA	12	TGTGCCAGCAGTTTAGAGGTCCAAAAACTGTTTTTT	CASSLEVQKLFF
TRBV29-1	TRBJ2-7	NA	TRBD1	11	TGCAGCGTTCGGGACAGCTACGAGCAGTACTTC	CSVRDSYEQYF
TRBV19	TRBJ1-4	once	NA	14	TGTGCCAGTAGTAATTACAAGGGAGGTGAAAAACTGTTTTTT	CASSNYKGGEKLFF
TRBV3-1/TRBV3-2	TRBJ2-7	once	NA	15	TGTGCCAGCAGCCAAGAGGTTACAGGGATCTACGAGCAGTACTTC	CASSQEVTGIYEQYF
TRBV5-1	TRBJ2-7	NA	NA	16	TGCGCCAGCACCCCGCGGGCCGGGGGATTCTCCTACGAGCAGTACTTC	CASTPRAGGFSYEQYF
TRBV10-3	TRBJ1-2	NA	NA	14	TGTGCCATCAGTGCGGGAGGGGGAGGAGATGGCTACACCTTC	CAISAGGGGDGYTF
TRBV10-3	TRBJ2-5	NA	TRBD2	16	TGTGCCATCAGTACCGGGACTAGCGGGAGTGGAAAGACCCAGTACTTC	CAISTGTSGSGKTQYF